The rows below give T cell receptor beta chains drawn from one sample of a study of blood T cells in healthy people across ages. One entry per CDR3 protein, called by TCRdb with MiXCR from the 5' RACE reads. The sample includes some 880,000 distinct CDR3 sequences, 36% of them seen just once. The sequenced sample consisted of blood. These receptors all stem from a man aged 18-30 years in good health. Both conserved end residues are part of each CDR3. The order of the fields is clone size, J gene, CDR3 length, D gene, V gene, CDR3 DNA, CDR3 protein. The D gene is left open where the match is weak. The size of a clone is reported for some rows only, either as once, few or many, or as a class for expanded clones.

size: NA
J: TRBJ2-1
length: 15
D: NA
V: TRBV28
DNA: TGTGCCAGCAGTTGTGGGGGCCGAAGAATCAACGAGCAGTTCTTC
CDR3: CASSCGGRRINEQFF

size: NA
J: TRBJ2-7
length: 14
D: NA
V: TRBV2
DNA: TGTGCCAGCAGTGATCCGGGGAGTTCCTACGAGCAGTACTTC
CDR3: CASSDPGSSYEQYF

size: NA
J: TRBJ2-7
length: 14
D: NA
V: TRBV4-2
DNA: TGTGCCAGCAGCCCCTTTATAGCCTCCTACGAGCAGTACTTC
CDR3: CASSPFIASYEQYF

size: NA
J: TRBJ1-1
length: 14
D: NA
V: TRBV25-1
DNA: TGTGCCAGCAGTGAACGAGCAGGAAACACTGAAGCTTTCTTT
CDR3: CASSERAGNTEAFF

size: NA
J: TRBJ2-3
length: 17
D: NA
V: TRBV15
DNA: TGTGCCACCAGCAGAGATCAAGACAACCCGAGCACAGATACGCAGTATTTT
CDR3: CATSRDQDNPSTDTQYF

size: NA
J: TRBJ2-3
length: 17
D: NA
V: TRBV4-1
DNA: TGCGCCAGCAGCCCCCGGGACTTCCTGTCTAGCACAGATACGCAGTATTTT
CDR3: CASSPRDFLSSTDTQYF

size: NA
J: TRBJ1-1
length: 16
D: NA
V: TRBV27
DNA: TGTGCCAGCAGTATGGGGGGGGGTGTTGGGTACACTGAAGCTTTCTTT
CDR3: CASSMGGGVGYTEAFF

size: NA
J: TRBJ2-3
length: 15
D: NA
V: TRBV7-8
DNA: TGTGCCAGCAGCGCCTCATCCGGGGGCACAGATACGCAGTATTTT
CDR3: CASSASSGGTDTQYF

size: few
J: TRBJ1-6
length: 14
D: NA
V: TRBV5-1
DNA: TGCGCCAGCAGGCCGGGTTTCGATAATTCACCCCTCCACTTT
CDR3: CASRPGFDNSPLHF

size: NA
J: TRBJ1-6
length: 17
D: NA
V: TRBV7-2
DNA: TGTGCCAGCGCCTCTTGGGGGCTTGGGACCTATAATTCACCCCTCCACTTT
CDR3: CASASWGLGTYNSPLHF

size: NA
J: TRBJ2-3
length: 16
D: TRBD1
V: TRBV27
DNA: TGTGCCAGTTCGACTCTGGGACAGGGCTTCACAGATACGCAGTATTTT
CDR3: CASSTLGQGFTDTQYF

size: NA
J: TRBJ1-6
length: 13
D: NA
V: TRBV28
DNA: TGTGCCAGCAGTTTCTCCACCTTCGGACCCCTCCACTTT
CDR3: CASSFSTFGPLHF

size: NA
J: TRBJ2-7
length: 18
D: TRBD2
V: TRBV4-3
DNA: TGCGCCAGCAGCCAAGAGGTAACTAGCGGGACGGAACTATACGAGCAGTACTTC
CDR3: CASSQEVTSGTELYEQYF

size: few
J: TRBJ1-5
length: 14
D: NA
V: TRBV13
DNA: TGTGCCAGCAGCACCCGGGGGAACAATCAGCCCCAGCATTTT
CDR3: CASSTRGNNQPQHF

size: NA
J: TRBJ2-7
length: 15
D: TRBD1
V: TRBV7-2
DNA: TGTGCCAGCAGCGCACCGGGACAGGGCTACAATGAGCAGTACTTC
CDR3: CASSAPGQGYNEQYF

size: few
J: TRBJ2-4
length: 17
D: TRBD1
V: TRBV3-1
DNA: TGTGCCAGCAGCCAAGAGGGCAGGGGGCCTACCAAAAACATTCAGTACTTC
CDR3: CASSQEGRGPTKNIQYF

size: many
J: TRBJ2-3
length: 13
D: NA
V: TRBV12-3/TRBV12-4
DNA: TGTGCCAGCAAGGACAGCGCCACAGATACGCAGTATTTT
CDR3: CASKDSATDTQYF

size: NA
J: TRBJ2-5
length: 15
D: NA
V: TRBV11-2
DNA: TGTGCCAGCAGCGTCCGGCAGGGGGGTTTGAATGAGCAGTACTTC
CDR3: CASSVRQGGLNEQYF

size: few
J: TRBJ1-4
length: 15
D: NA
V: TRBV20-1
DNA: TGCAGTGCTAGCCTGACGCAGGCTCTTAATGAAAAACTGTTTTTT
CDR3: CSASLTQALNEKLFF

size: NA
J: TRBJ1-5
length: 13
D: NA
V: TRBV20-1
DNA: TGCAGTGCCGCAGGCTATAGCAATCAGCCCCAGCATTTT
CDR3: CSAAGYSNQPQHF

size: NA
J: TRBJ1-2
length: 13
D: TRBD1
V: TRBV2
DNA: TGTGCCAGCAGGAAGGACAGGGGAGGTGGCTACACCTTC
CDR3: CASRKDRGGGYTF

size: NA
J: TRBJ2-7
length: 14
D: NA
V: TRBV20-1
DNA: TGCAGCGGCCTTACGGGGCTTAGCTCCTACGAGCAGTACTTC
CDR3: CSGLTGLSSYEQYF

size: few
J: TRBJ2-1
length: 15
D: NA
V: TRBV5-1
DNA: TGCGCCAGCAGTACGCGTCCAGGGGCCTACGATGAGCAGTTCTTC
CDR3: CASSTRPGAYDEQFF

size: NA
J: TRBJ2-3
length: 18
D: NA
V: TRBV7-9
DNA: TGTGCCAGCAGCCCTCTCGTGGGAGTTAGCGGAGGCACAGATACGCAGTATTTT
CDR3: CASSPLVGVSGGTDTQYF

size: NA
J: TRBJ1-5
length: 16
D: NA
V: TRBV27
DNA: TGTGCCAGCAGTTCCCGGGGGTCTCGGGGCAATCTGCCCCAGCATTTT
CDR3: CASSSRGSRGNLPQHF

size: many
J: TRBJ2-1
length: 15
D: TRBD1
V: TRBV7-2
DNA: TGTGCCAGCAGCGCAACCGGGACAGGGTTAGGTGAGCAGTTCTTC
CDR3: CASSATGTGLGEQFF

size: NA
J: TRBJ1-1
length: 13
D: NA
V: TRBV7-9
DNA: TGTGCCGGGGCGCAGCCCATGAACACTGAAGCTTTCTTT
CDR3: CAGAQPMNTEAFF

size: NA
J: TRBJ2-3
length: 11
D: NA
V: TRBV30
DNA: TGTGCCGGGAGTCCCACAGATACGCAGTATTTT
CDR3: CAGSPTDTQYF

size: many
J: TRBJ2-5
length: 13
D: NA
V: TRBV4-2
DNA: TGTGCCAGCAGCCAAGATCATGGCGAGACCCAGTACTTC
CDR3: CASSQDHGETQYF

size: few
J: TRBJ1-1
length: 18
D: NA
V: TRBV5-1
DNA: TGCGCCAGCAGCAAAGCAAGTTTTGGTGTCAGACTGAACACTGAAGCTTTCTTT
CDR3: CASSKASFGVRLNTEAFF

size: few
J: TRBJ1-6
length: 15
D: NA
V: TRBV20-1
DNA: TGCAGTGCTCCTGGAAGGGAGGCCTATAATTCACCCCTCCACTTT
CDR3: CSAPGREAYNSPLHF

size: NA
J: TRBJ1-6
length: 17
D: TRBD1
V: TRBV7-9
DNA: TGTGCCAGCAGCTCACACCGCCTGGACAGGGAGAATTCACCCCTCCACTTT
CDR3: CASSSHRLDRENSPLHF

size: NA
J: TRBJ2-3
length: 11
D: NA
V: TRBV29-1
DNA: TGCAGCGCGTGGATGTCCAATACGCAGTATTTT
CDR3: CSAWMSNTQYF

size: few
J: TRBJ2-3
length: 15
D: TRBD1
V: TRBV2
DNA: TGTGCCAGCAGGGGACAGTTTATAATCAGTAATACGCAGTATTTT
CDR3: CASRGQFIISNTQYF

size: NA
J: TRBJ1-6
length: 15
D: NA
V: TRBV14
DNA: TGTGCCAGCAGCCAAGATGGGCCGGGGCTTTCACCCCTCCACTTT
CDR3: CASSQDGPGLSPLHF

size: few
J: TRBJ2-2
length: 13
D: NA
V: TRBV6-1
DNA: TGTGCCAGCAAGCCGAGAACCACCGGGGAGCTGTTTTTT
CDR3: CASKPRTTGELFF

size: few
J: TRBJ1-2
length: 14
D: NA
V: TRBV5-5
DNA: TGTGCCAGCAGCTTGGTGGTAGGGAACCGTGGCTACACCTTC
CDR3: CASSLVVGNRGYTF

size: few
J: TRBJ2-1
length: 14
D: NA
V: TRBV6-5
DNA: TGTGCCAGCAGTTACTCGACGGCCTACAATGAGCAGTTCTTC
CDR3: CASSYSTAYNEQFF

size: NA
J: TRBJ2-7
length: 13
D: NA
V: TRBV12-3/TRBV12-4
DNA: TGTGCCAGCAGTTTACACGACTCCTACGAGCAGTACTTC
CDR3: CASSLHDSYEQYF

size: many
J: TRBJ1-2
length: 15
D: NA
V: TRBV5-1
DNA: TGCGCCAGCAGCTTGGAAAGCGGACAGAACTATGGCTACACCTTC
CDR3: CASSLESGQNYGYTF

size: NA
J: TRBJ2-1
length: 16
D: NA
V: TRBV15
DNA: TGTGCCACCAGCAGAGATCGGCACCGGACGGGCAATGAGCAGTTCTTC
CDR3: CATSRDRHRTGNEQFF

size: many
J: TRBJ1-5
length: 15
D: NA
V: TRBV20-1
DNA: TGCAGTGCTAGCAGAGGAGGGACCTACAATCAGCCCCAGCATTTT
CDR3: CSASRGGTYNQPQHF

size: NA
J: TRBJ2-5
length: 19
D: TRBD2
V: TRBV20-1
DNA: TGCAGTGCGCTCCCCGGACTAGCGGGGGTCCTAAGCTCCTACAATGAGCAGTACTTC
CDR3: CSALPGLAGVLSSYNEQYF

size: NA
J: TRBJ2-1
length: 12
D: TRBD2
V: TRBV10-2
DNA: TGCGCCAGCAGTGGCGGGGGGCCTAAGCAGTTCTTC
CDR3: CASSGGGPKQFF

size: few
J: TRBJ1-6
length: 13
D: NA
V: TRBV14
DNA: TGTGCCAGCAGCCAAGACATCCCTTCACCCCTCCACTTT
CDR3: CASSQDIPSPLHF

size: NA
J: TRBJ2-1
length: 16
D: TRBD2
V: TRBV20-1
DNA: TGCAGTGCTAGAGATCTAGCGGGGGACCACTACAATGAGCAGTTCTTC
CDR3: CSARDLAGDHYNEQFF

size: many
J: TRBJ1-1
length: 14
D: NA
V: TRBV9
DNA: TGTGCCAGCAGCCTGGGAACAGGTAGCACTGAAGCTTTCTTT
CDR3: CASSLGTGSTEAFF

size: NA
J: TRBJ1-1
length: 15
D: TRBD1
V: TRBV5-1
DNA: TGCGCCAGCAGCTTCTCGGGACAGAAGAACACTGAAGCTTTCTTT
CDR3: CASSFSGQKNTEAFF

size: NA
J: TRBJ2-5
length: 17
D: TRBD2
V: TRBV4-2
DNA: TGTGCCAGCAGCCAAGAACCCCCGACTAGCGGGCCAGAGACCCAGTACTTC
CDR3: CASSQEPPTSGPETQYF

size: NA
J: TRBJ2-3
length: 13
D: NA
V: TRBV5-1
DNA: TGCGCCAGCAGCCACCCCGGGGGTGATACGCAGTATTTT
CDR3: CASSHPGGDTQYF